Listed below are T cell receptor beta chains from one sample, sequenced in a study of blood T cell repertoires in COVID-19. Assay used: immunoSEQ multiplex PCR; TCRdb lists only in-frame clones, some missing. Seen here are almost 250,000 clones, around 86% observed once, and the top ten hold approximately 1.5%. Sequencing used PBMCs or T cells enriched from blood (not recorded which). The receptors originated from a woman between 50 and 59 years old who had recovered from COVID-19. Both conserved end residues are part of each CDR3. A D gene is named only where the DNA matches it firmly. Not every row has a clone size; where given, it reads once, few, many or a size class.

>13|TRBJ1-2|TRBV28|-|TRBD1
TGTGCCAGCAGTGGACAGGTATCCTATGGCTACACCTTC
CASSGQVSYGYTF
>16|TRBJ2-1|TRBV27|-|TRBD2
TGTGCCAGCAGTCTCGGGACTAGCGGGAGAAAGGATGAGCAGTTCTTC
CASSLGTSGRKDEQFF
>14|TRBJ2-3|TRBV7-6|many|-
TGTGCCAGCAGCTCCGGACAGCCCGGAGATACGCAGTATTTT
CASSSGQPGDTQYF
>13|TRBJ2-3|TRBV12-3/TRBV12-4|few|-
TGTGCCAGCACTGGGAGGAGCACAGATACGCAGTATTTT
CASTGRSTDTQYF
>13|TRBJ1-1|TRBV6-5|-|-
TGTGCCAGCAGACCAGGGTTTAACACTGAAGCTTTCTTT
CASRPGFNTEAFF
>14|TRBJ2-1|TRBV7-3|-|-
TGTGCCAGCAGCTTCGGCGGGAATAGAGATGAGCAGTTCTTC
CASSFGGNRDEQFF
>16|TRBJ2-2|TRBV5-1|once|TRBD2
TGCGCCAGCAGCTTGGGCCCTCTAGCGGGCACCGGGGAGCTGTTTTTT
CASSLGPLAGTGELFF
>13|TRBJ2-7|TRBV10-1|-|-
TGCGCCAGCAGTGAGTCGTGGGGGCTTGAGCAGTACTTC
CASSESWGLEQYF
>16|TRBJ2-1|TRBV28|-|TRBD2
TGTGCCAGCAGTTTTCCCGGGACTAGCGGGAAGGTTGAGCAGTTCTTC
CASSFPGTSGKVEQFF
>14|TRBJ2-7|TRBV7-8|-|-
TGTGCCAGCAGCTTACAGGGGCGAACCTACGAGCAGTACTTC
CASSLQGRTYEQYF
>18|TRBJ2-1|TRBV5-6|-|-
TGTGCCAGCAGCGACTTCCGGGACTTCCCCCTTACCTACAATGAGCAGTTCTTC
CASSDFRDFPLTYNEQFF
>17|TRBJ2-4|TRBV19|-|TRBD1
TGTGCCAGTAGTATGAGTAGAGACAGGGGGATTGGAAACATTCAGTACTTC
CASSMSRDRGIGNIQYF
>17|TRBJ2-1|TRBV15|-|TRBD1
TGTGCCACCAGCAGAGGGGGAGGGACAGGGTCTTACAATGAGCAGTTCTTC
CATSRGGGTGSYNEQFF
>15|TRBJ2-1|TRBV2|few|TRBD2
TGTGCCAGCCGGGGAGGGCTAGCGGGAGGAGGCGAGCAGTTCTTC
CASRGGLAGGGEQFF
>15|TRBJ2-7|TRBV28|-|-
TGTGCCAGCAGTCAGAGGACACGGATCTCCTACGAGCAGTACTTC
CASSQRTRISYEQYF
>14|TRBJ2-3|TRBV7-9|-|-
TGTGCCATAAAAGGGGGTCTAGTAACAGATACGCAGTATTTT
CAIKGGLVTDTQYF
>13|TRBJ1-2|TRBV6-5|-|TRBD1
TGTGCCAGCGGGATAGGGGGCCGGTATGGCTACACCTTC
CASGIGGRYGYTF
>16|TRBJ2-3|TRBV24-1|-|TRBD2
TGTGCCACCAGTCTCCCTAGCGGGAGGGGGTCAGATACGCAGTATTTT
CATSLPSGRGSDTQYF
>16|TRBJ2-7|TRBV5-1|-|TRBD2
TGCGCCAGCAGCTCAAGTGGACTAGCGGGAGGTGGGCCAAAGTACTTC
CASSSSGLAGGGPKYF
>13|TRBJ1-3|TRBV7-7|-|-
TGTGCTAGCAGCTTGAGTACTGGAAACACCATATATTTT
CASSLSTGNTIYF
>16|TRBJ2-3|TRBV10-1|-|TRBD2
TGCGCCAGCAGCCGAAATCTAGCGGGAGTATCGGATACGCAGTATTTT
CASSRNLAGVSDTQYF
>16|TRBJ2-1|TRBV5-1|-|TRBD2
TGCGCCAGCAGCAACCGACTAGCGGGCTCCTACAATGAGCAGTTCTTC
CASSNRLAGSYNEQFF
>16|TRBJ2-3|TRBV9|-|-
TGTGCCAGCAGCGCGGTTTGGGGGACTCCCACAGATACGCAGTATTTT
CASSAVWGTPTDTQYF
>16|TRBJ2-1|TRBV29-1|-|-
TGCAGCGTTGAATGGCTAGCGACTAGCTCCTACAATGAGCAGTTCTTC
CSVEWLATSSYNEQFF
>12|TRBJ2-7|TRBV2|-|TRBD1
TGTGCCAGCAGGGGGGACAGCTACGAGCAGTACTTC
CASRGDSYEQYF
>16|TRBJ1-4|TRBV4-1|few|TRBD1
TGCGCCAGCAGCCAAGGGACAGGGCGGACTAATGAAAAACTGTTTTTT
CASSQGTGRTNEKLFF
>13|TRBJ2-1|TRBV14|-|-
TGTGCCAGCAGCCAACAACTTAGGAGTGAGCAGTTCTTC
CASSQQLRSEQFF
>14|TRBJ2-1|TRBV6-5|-|TRBD2
TGTGCCAGCAGAAGGGCTAGCGGGACGAGTGAGCAGTTCTTC
CASRRASGTSEQFF
>14|TRBJ1-2|TRBV2|-|TRBD1
TGTGCCAGCAGAACCGGGACAGGGAACTATGGCTACACCTTC
CASRTGTGNYGYTF
>14|TRBJ1-2|TRBV10-3|-|-
TGTGCCATCAGTGACCAGACAGATAACTATGGCTACACCTTC
CAISDQTDNYGYTF
>11|TRBJ2-7|TRBV5-6|-|-
TGTGCCAGCAGCTTTCAATACGAGCAGTACTTC
CASSFQYEQYF
>15|TRBJ2-2|TRBV2|-|TRBD1
TGTGCCAGCAGTGAACGTAGGACAGGAACCGGGGAGCTGTTTTTT
CASSERRTGTGELFF
>13|TRBJ2-5|TRBV13|-|-
TGTGCCAGCAGCCGACTAGAACGGGAGACCCAGTACTTC
CASSRLERETQYF
>15|TRBJ1-6|TRBV11-1|-|TRBD1
TGTGCCAGCAGCCACGGGGACAGGCTGAGTTCACCCCTCCACTTT
CASSHGDRLSSPLHF
>14|TRBJ1-6|TRBV5-1|-|TRBD1
TGCGCCAGCAGCTCGGGACAGGGAAGTTCACCCCTCCACTTT
CASSSGQGSSPLHF
>15|TRBJ2-1|TRBV28|-|TRBD1
TGTGCCAGCAGCCTGGACAGGCAATTAGGCAATGAGCAGTTCTTC
CASSLDRQLGNEQFF
>16|TRBJ2-7|TRBV5-1|-|TRBD1
TGCGCCAGCAGCTTGGGACGGGGGACAGGGTCCTACGAGCAGTACTTC
CASSLGRGTGSYEQYF
>16|TRBJ1-5|TRBV19|-|TRBD1
TGTGCCAGTAGTATACGAGGACAGGGCGGCAATCAGCCCCAGCATTTT
CASSIRGQGGNQPQHF
>15|TRBJ1-1|TRBV19|-|-
TGTGCCAGTAGTGACGACACTCTCCGGGGCACTGAAGCTTTCTTT
CASSDDTLRGTEAFF
>15|TRBJ2-1|TRBV10-2|-|TRBD2
TGCGCCAGCAGTGCCCCACTAGCGGGAGAGAATGAGCAGTTCTTC
CASSAPLAGENEQFF
>14|TRBJ1-2|TRBV9|-|TRBD1
TGTGCCAGCAGCGTCGAGGACAGGGTTGATGGCTACACCTTC
CASSVEDRVDGYTF
>15|TRBJ2-3|TRBV5-1|few|TRBD2
TGCGCCAGCAGCTTGGGGGAGGGGAGCACAGATACGCAGTATTTT
CASSLGEGSTDTQYF
>15|TRBJ2-1|TRBV7-3|-|TRBD2
TGTGCCAGCAGCTCGAGTAGCGGGATCCCAAATGAGCAGTTCTTC
CASSSSSGIPNEQFF
>14|TRBJ1-2|TRBV7-9|-|-
TGTGCCAGCAGCTTATACGCCATGGGCATGAGCTACACCTTC
CASSLYAMGMSYTF
>15|TRBJ1-5|TRBV18|-|TRBD1
TGTGCCAGCTCACCAACAGGGGACAACAATCAGCCCCAGCATTTT
CASSPTGDNNQPQHF
>11|TRBJ2-7|TRBV7-8|-|-
TGTGCCAGCAGCGCTATATACGAGCAGTACTTC
CASSAIYEQYF
>14|TRBJ2-7|TRBV5-1|-|TRBD2
TGCGCCAGCACCGAGACTAGCGGAAATCGAGAGCAGTACTTC
CASTETSGNREQYF
>13|TRBJ1-1|TRBV19|-|-
TGTGCCAGTAGTATGGTAGGGGGATTTGAAGCTTTCTTT
CASSMVGGFEAFF
>15|TRBJ1-1|TRBV4-2|-|-
TGTGCCAGCAGCCAAGTGGCAGGAGGCAACACTGAAGCTTTCTTT
CASSQVAGGNTEAFF
>15|TRBJ2-3|TRBV6-4|-|-
TGTGCCAGCAGTGACTCGACAGATAGCACAGATACGCAGTATTTT
CASSDSTDSTDTQYF